This TCR beta chain was identified during a study of blood T cell repertoires in COVID-19. In germline, CDR1 is MDHEN, CDR2 SYDVKM. J lost 6 bases, V lost 2 bases, and 5 bases had no gene match. CDR3 size: 14 residues. The data were produced by immunoSEQ multiplex PCR, yet TCRdb's version contains in-frame clones alone and is incomplete. The sample has a few hundred thousand clones; 84% are singletons. Sequencing used PBMCs or T cells enriched from blood (not recorded which). The sequence was collected from a man between 50 and 59 years old who had recovered from COVID-19. The J gene is TRBJ2-3, the V gene TRBV28, with TRBD1 matching 7 bases. CDR3 coding DNA: TGTGCCAGCAGTTTAGGGACAGCCCGCGATACGCAGTATTTT. Translating it yields CASSLGTARDTQYF.